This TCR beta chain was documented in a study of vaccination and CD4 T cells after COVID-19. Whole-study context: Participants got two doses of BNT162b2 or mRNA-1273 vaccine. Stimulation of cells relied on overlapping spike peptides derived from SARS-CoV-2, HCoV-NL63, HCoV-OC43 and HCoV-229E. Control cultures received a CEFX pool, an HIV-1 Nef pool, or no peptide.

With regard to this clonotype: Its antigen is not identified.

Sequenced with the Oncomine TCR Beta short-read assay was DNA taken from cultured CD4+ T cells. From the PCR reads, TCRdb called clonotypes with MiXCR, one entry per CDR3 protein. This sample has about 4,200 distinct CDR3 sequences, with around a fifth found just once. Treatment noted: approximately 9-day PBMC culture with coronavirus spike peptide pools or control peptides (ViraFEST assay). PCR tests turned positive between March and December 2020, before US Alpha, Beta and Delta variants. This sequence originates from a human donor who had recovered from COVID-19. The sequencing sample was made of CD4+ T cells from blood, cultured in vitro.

The CDR3 protein is CASSWGPGGDDTQYF. The CDR3 coding sequence is TGCGCCAGCAGCTGGGGACCGGGGGGTGACGATACGCAGTATTTT. The chain recombines TRBV5-1 with TRBJ2-3, with 7 bases fitting TRBD2. With V trimmed by 3 bases and J by 6 bases, 10 bases remained unmatched. Germline V gene data show CDR1 as SGHRS and CDR2 as YFSETQ. The CDR3 sequence is 15 residues long.